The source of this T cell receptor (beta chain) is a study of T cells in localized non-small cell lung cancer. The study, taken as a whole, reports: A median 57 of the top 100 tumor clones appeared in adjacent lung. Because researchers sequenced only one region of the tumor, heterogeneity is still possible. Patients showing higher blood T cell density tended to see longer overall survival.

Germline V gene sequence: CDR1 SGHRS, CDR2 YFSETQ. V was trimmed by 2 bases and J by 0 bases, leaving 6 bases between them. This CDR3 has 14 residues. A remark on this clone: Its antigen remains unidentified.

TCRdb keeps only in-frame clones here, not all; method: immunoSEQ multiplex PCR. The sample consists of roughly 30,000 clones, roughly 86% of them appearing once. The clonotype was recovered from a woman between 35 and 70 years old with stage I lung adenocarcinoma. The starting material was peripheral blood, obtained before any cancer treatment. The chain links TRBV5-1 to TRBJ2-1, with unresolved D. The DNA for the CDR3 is TGCGCCAGCAGCTTAGCAGACTCCTACAATGAGCAGTTCTTC. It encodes CASSLADSYNEQFF.